A selection of T cell receptor beta chains follows, all from one sample in a study of T cells in Graves' hyperthyroidism and ophthalmopathy. TCRdb independently ran MiXCR on the multiplex PCR reads; one entry per CDR3 protein. This sample has around 700,000 distinct CDR3 sequences; about 17% occur once, and the top ten carry 16%. Sequencing used blood. These TCRs come from a woman aged 45 to 65 with Graves' hyperthyroidism that later progressed to Graves' ophthalmopathy. Both conserved end residues are part of each CDR3. A D gene is named only where the DNA matches it firmly. Size is omitted from some rows. Given values are once, few, many or a class for expanded clones.

>NA|NA|TRBJ1-1|TRBV29-1
TGCAGCGGGCGCAGGGGTAGGACTGAAGCTTTCTTT
CSGRRGRTEAFF
>NA|TRBD2|TRBJ2-1|TRBV6-2/TRBV6-3
TGTGCCAGCAGTAAACTAGCGGGGGGGACGGGGAATGAGCAGTTCTTC
CASSKLAGGTGNEQFF
>once|NA|TRBJ2-1|TRBV5-6
TGTGCCAGCAGTTGGGTCACCGACAATGAGCAGCTCTTC
CASSWVTDNEQLF
>few|TRBD1|TRBJ2-3|TRBV6-1
TGTGCCAGCAGGAAACCGACAGGGACCAAAGATACGCAGTATTTT
CASRKPTGTKDTQYF
>NA|NA|TRBJ2-1|TRBV5-1
TGCGCCAGCACCGACGCTCCATCAGATGAGCAGTTCTTC
CASTDAPSDEQFF
>many|NA|TRBJ2-1|TRBV7-3
TGTGCCAGCAGTTACCGAGGGGGCTACAATGAGCAGTTCTTC
CASSYRGGYNEQFF
>few|TRBD1|TRBJ2-2|TRBV19
TGTGCCAGTAGTAGAAGACAGGGAAAAATCACCGGGGAGCTGTTTTTT
CASSRRQGKITGELFF
>NA|NA|TRBJ2-2|TRBV9
TGTGCCAGCAGCGTGGAGGGGGCAGTCACCGGGGAGCTGTTTTTT
CASSVEGAVTGELFF
>NA|NA|TRBJ1-1|TRBV18
TGTGCCAGCTCACCACTATTACAGGTGGCAAACACTGAAGCTTTCTTT
CASSPLLQVANTEAFF
>many|NA|TRBJ2-1|TRBV20-1
TGCAGCGCCCTGCGACAGGTCTACAATGAGCAGTTCTTC
CSALRQVYNEQFF
>NA|NA|TRBJ1-5|TRBV30
TGTGCCTGGAGCCTACAGGGAATTAGCCAGCCCCAGCATTTT
CAWSLQGISQPQHF
>many|NA|TRBJ2-1|TRBV11-2
TGTGCCAGCAGCTTAGATAGGGGGGGGTCCATATACAATGAGCAGTTCTTC
CASSLDRGGSIYNEQFF
>NA|TRBD1|TRBJ2-1|TRBV10-3
TGTGCCATCAGCGACAGGGATTACTCCTACAATGAGCAGTTCTTC
CAISDRDYSYNEQFF
>many|NA|TRBJ2-2|TRBV11-2
TGTGCCAGCAGTCGAACCGGGGAGCTGTTTTTT
CASSRTGELFF
>many|NA|TRBJ1-4|TRBV3-1
TGTGCCAGCAGCCAAACAGGCGGTAATGAAAAACTGTTTTTT
CASSQTGGNEKLFF
>many|TRBD2|TRBJ2-5|TRBV3-1
TGTGCCAGCAGCCAAGAGGGGACTAGCGGGGGTGTAGAGACCCAGTACTTC
CASSQEGTSGGVETQYF
>many|TRBD1|TRBJ1-2|TRBV11-1
TGTGCCAGCAGCTCCATGACAGGGCTAAACTATGGCTACACCTTC
CASSSMTGLNYGYTF
>NA|NA|TRBJ2-5|TRBV6-1
TGTGCCAGCAGTTACCGCACTCGGGAGACCCAGTACTTC
CASSYRTRETQYF
>NA|TRBD2|TRBJ2-5|TRBV15
TGTGCCACCAGCCTAGCGGGGGAGACCCAGTACTTC
CATSLAGETQYF
>many|TRBD1|TRBJ2-5|TRBV5-6
TGTGCCAGCAGCTTGGATCAGGGGGTGTCGGAGACCCAGTACTTC
CASSLDQGVSETQYF
>few|NA|TRBJ1-2|TRBV29-1
TGCAGCGTTGAAGACAGTCGACTCTATGGCTACACCTTC
CSVEDSRLYGYTF
>NA|NA|TRBJ2-1|TRBV2
TGTGCCAGCACCGGAGGGACCCCCTACAATGAGCAGTTCTTC
CASTGGTPYNEQFF
>few|NA|TRBJ2-3|TRBV6-1
TGTGCCAGCAGTGATTACTTCACAGATACGCAGTATTTT
CASSDYFTDTQYF
>many|NA|TRBJ2-7|TRBV12-3/TRBV12-4
TGTGCCAGCACCCCTGGTACGGGGTACTACGAGCAGTACTTC
CASTPGTGYYEQYF
>NA|NA|TRBJ2-1|TRBV7-9
TGTGCCAGCAGCCGCCAATACGAGCAGTTCTTC
CASSRQYEQFF
>many|NA|TRBJ1-5|TRBV2
TGTGCCAGCAGTGGACCTAGCAATCAGCCCCAGCATTTT
CASSGPSNQPQHF
>many|NA|TRBJ2-2|TRBV7-3
TGTGCCAGCAGCTTAAGCGCTCGCGGGGCTAACACCGGGGAGCTGTTTTTT
CASSLSARGANTGELFF
>NA|NA|TRBJ2-3|TRBV4-1
TGCGCCAGCAGCCAGGAGGACAAGTCAGATACGCAGTATTTT
CASSQEDKSDTQYF
>many|NA|TRBJ1-6|TRBV12-3/TRBV12-4
TGTGCCAGCAGTGCGACAGTCCTATCACCCCTCCACTTT
CASSATVLSPLHF
>NA|NA|TRBJ1-1|TRBV6-2/TRBV6-3
TGTGCCAGCAGTACATGGGGTTCTGCTGAAGCTTTCTTT
CASSTWGSAEAFF
>few|NA|TRBJ1-2|TRBV18
TGTGCCAGCTCACGAGAACGGGAGTCCTATGGCTACACCTTC
CASSRERESYGYTF
>many|NA|TRBJ1-1|TRBV30
TGTGCCTGGAGTAGAACGGTGAACACTGAAGCTTTCTTT
CAWSRTVNTEAFF
>many|NA|TRBJ2-5|TRBV5-6
TGTGCCAGCAGCCCTCCGTTGCGGGCCCCAGAGACCCAGTACTTC
CASSPPLRAPETQYF
>few|TRBD2|TRBJ2-1|TRBV20-1
TGCAGTGCTAGTAACGGGGGGGCTTACAATGAGCAGTTCTTC
CSASNGGAYNEQFF
>NA|NA|TRBJ2-2|TRBV20-1
TGCAGTGCTAGAAAACAGGGCCCCGGGGAGCTGTTTTTT
CSARKQGPGELFF
>many|TRBD1|TRBJ1-1|TRBV18
TGTGCCAGCAGCCCCCGGACAGGGGGAACTGAAGCTTTCTTT
CASSPRTGGTEAFF
>few|TRBD2|TRBJ2-3|TRBV4-2
TGTGCCAGCAGCCAAGATACCCAGCTAGCGGGGGTAGCAGATACGCAGTATTTT
CASSQDTQLAGVADTQYF